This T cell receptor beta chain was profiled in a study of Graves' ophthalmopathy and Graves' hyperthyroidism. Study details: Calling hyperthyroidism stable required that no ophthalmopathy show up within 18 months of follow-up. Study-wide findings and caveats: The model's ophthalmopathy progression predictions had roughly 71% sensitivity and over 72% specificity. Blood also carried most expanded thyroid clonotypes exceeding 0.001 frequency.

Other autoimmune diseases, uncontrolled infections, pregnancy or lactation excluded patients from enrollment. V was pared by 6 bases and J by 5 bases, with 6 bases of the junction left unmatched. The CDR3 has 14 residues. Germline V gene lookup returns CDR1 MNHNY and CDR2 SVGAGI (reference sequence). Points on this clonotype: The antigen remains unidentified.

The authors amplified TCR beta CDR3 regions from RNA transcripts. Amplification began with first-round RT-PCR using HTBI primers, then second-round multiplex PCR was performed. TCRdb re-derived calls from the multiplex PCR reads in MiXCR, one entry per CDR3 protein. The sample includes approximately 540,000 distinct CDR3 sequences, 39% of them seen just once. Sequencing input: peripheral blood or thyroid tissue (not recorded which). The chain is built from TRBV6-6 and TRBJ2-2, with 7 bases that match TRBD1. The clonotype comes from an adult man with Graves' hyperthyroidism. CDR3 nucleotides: TGTGCCAGCAGGTTTACGACAGGGACCGGGGAGCTGTTTTTT. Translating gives CASRFTTGTGELFF.